A single sample gave rise to the 19 T cell receptor beta chains below, sequenced in a study of CD8+ T cells in alopecia areata. The treatment is: oral pan-JAK inhibitor, 5-10 mg twice daily. Once RNA had been extracted, it was reverse transcribed into cDNA to act as the sequencing template. Sequenced by immunoSEQ multiplex PCR; TCRdb stores in-frame clones only, minus some. The profile shows tens of thousands of clones, approximately 28% of them singletons. The sample was CD8+ T cells sorted from blood, taken at week 4, from a patient treated with tofacitinib. The receptors shown here come from a human donor with alopecia areata.

This clone was seen only a few times. The genes are TRBV7-9 and TRBJ1-3, with D unclear. The CDR3 covers 13 residues. In germline, CDR1 is SEHNR, CDR2 FQNEAQ (reference sequence). V shed 1 base and J shed 4 bases, with 5 bases lying between them. The CDR3 loop reads CASSLDRGNTIYF. CDR3 DNA: TGTGCCAGCAGCTTAGACCGAGGAAACACCATATATTTT.

Written as DNA, the CDR3 is TGTGCCAGCAGCCCTAACAGGGAGGACTATGGCTACACCTTC. This encodes CASSPNREDYGYTF. The J gene is TRBJ1-2, the V gene TRBV7-6; D perhaps matches TRBD1 (6 bases). Per the germline V gene, CDR1 is SGHVS and CDR2 is FNYEAQ. This CDR3 has 14 amino acids. The germline V and J ends were trimmed by 5 bases and 3 bases, with 13 bases remaining between them.

The gene calls are TRBV28 and TRBJ2-7, with D possibly matching TRBD2 (6 bases). Germline V gives CDR1 MDHEN, CDR2 SYDVKM. The CDR3 has 14 amino acids. Trimming shortened V by 5 bases and J by 3 bases, and 14 bases separated the two germline ends. The CDR3 sequence: CASSPRPGSYEQYF. CDR3 in DNA: TGTGCCAGCAGTCCTCGACCCGGGAGCTACGAGCAGTACTTC.

The V and J genes are TRBV27 and TRBJ2-1, with D uncertain. The CDR3 has 14 amino acids. The germline V and J ends were trimmed by 6 bases and 5 bases, with 14 bases remaining between them. Germline V gene sequence: CDR1 MNHEY, CDR2 SMNVEV (reference sequence). CDR3 nucleotide sequence: TGTGCCAGCAGCCCCCCCCGGACGGACAATGAGCAGTTCTTC. It translates to CASSPPRTDNEQFF.

The table lists this clone with a count of one. V and J are TRBV7-9 and TRBJ2-5; 7 bases map to TRBD2. Trimming removed 11 bases from V and 4 bases from J; junction bases left unmatched: 7. This CDR3 is built from 12 residues. Germline values: CDR1 SEHNR, CDR2 FQNEAQ (reference sequence). CDR3 in amino acids: CAGGLGLETQYF. The CDR3 region has the DNA TGTGCCGGAGGACTAGGTTTAGAGACCCAGTACTTC.

The chain joins TRBV30 to TRBJ2-2; D not resolved. Germline V gene sequence: CDR1 GTSNPN, CDR2 SVGIG (reference sequence). This CDR3 spans 12 amino acids. V was clipped by 8 bases and J by 8 bases, with 15 bases between them. CDR3 sequence: CAGPLRAGELFF. CDR3 nucleotides: TGTGCCGGACCATTAAGAGCGGGGGAGCTGTTTTTT.

This sequence joins TRBV27 and TRBJ1-5; a weak D match, TRBD1 (6 bases). The CDR3 extends over 14 amino acids. Trimming took off 6 bases at V and 6 bases at J, with 15 bases between the two ends. Looked up from germline, CDR1 is MNHEY and CDR2 is SMNVEV (reference sequence). This CDR3 is CASRPQGLGQPQHF. CDR3 in DNA: TGTGCCAGCAGACCTCAGGGGCTCGGTCAGCCCCAGCATTTT.

J is TRBJ1-5 and V is TRBV15; D ambiguous. The germline V and J ends were trimmed by 0 bases and 1 base, with 7 bases remaining between them. The CDR3 contains 15 residues. Germline V CDR1 and CDR2: LNHNV, YYDKDF (reference sequence). CDR3 amino acids: CATSRDDLSNQPQHF. As DNA, the CDR3 is TGTGCCACCAGCAGAGATGACTTGAGCAATCAGCCCCAGCATTTT.

This clone was recorded a few times. The chain employs TRBV13 and TRBJ2-1, with 9 bases lining up with TRBD2. The CDR3 extends over 15 amino acids. Unmatched junction bases numbered 10, after V lost 3 bases and J lost 10 bases. Germline CDR1 PRHDT, CDR2 FYEKMQ (reference sequence). CDR3 residues: CASSFRTSVLREQFF. The DNA of the CDR3 is TGTGCCAGCAGCTTTCGGACTAGCGTCCTCAGGGAGCAGTTCTTC.

The genes are TRBV14 and TRBJ2-1; D is uncertain. V dropped 3 bases and J dropped 5 bases, with 2 bases sitting between them. The V gene's germline CDR1 is SGHDN and CDR2 FVKESK. The CDR3 extends over 11 amino acids. The CDR3 DNA is TGTGCCAGCAGCCAGGACAATGAGCAGTTCTTC. It specifies CASSQDNEQFF.

The chain employs TRBV5-1 and TRBJ1-1, with D possibly matching TRBD1 (6 bases). V gave up 1 base and J gave up 1 base, with 8 bases separating them. In germline, CDR1 is SGHRS, CDR2 YFSETQ. CDR3 size: 14 residues. CDR3 sequence reads: CASSLYRENTEAFF. The CDR3, as DNA: TGCGCCAGCAGCTTGTACAGGGAGAACACTGAAGCTTTCTTT.

The sample holds a few counts of this clone. The chain couples TRBV29-1 to TRBJ1-1; D is ambiguous. V gave up 5 bases and J gave up 6 bases, with 16 bases separating them. The CDR3 loop spans 13 amino acids. The germline V gene encodes CDR1 SQVTM and CDR2 ANQGSEA. This CDR3 reads CSVSPRQTSEAFF. CDR3 bases: TGCAGCGTTAGCCCCCGGCAAACGTCTGAAGCTTTCTTT.

J is TRBJ2-7 and V is TRBV29-1; 14 bases match TRBD2. The CDR3 runs 15 residues. The trim removed 3 bases at V and 5 bases at J, leaving 6 bases unmatched. CDR1 is SQVTM and CDR2 is ANQGSEA in the germline V gene. CDR3 region: CSVEGTSGSLNEQYF. DNA of the CDR3: TGCAGCGTTGAGGGGACTAGCGGGAGTTTAAACGAGCAGTACTTC.

This clone was found a few times. The chain employs TRBV4-1 and TRBJ2-5; D is undetermined. This CDR3 has 15 residues. Trimming removed 1 base at V and 0 bases at J, with 9 bases between. Per the germline V gene, CDR1 is MGHRA and CDR2 is YSYEKL. The DNA for the CDR3 is TGCGCCAGCAGCCAAGTTTATCGGGACCAAGAGACCCAGTACTTC. Its translation: CASSQVYRDQETQYF.

The J gene is TRBJ2-5, the V gene TRBV29-1, with 11 bases lining up with TRBD2. V shed 6 bases, J shed 0 bases, and the junction held 3 bases outside the gene matches. Germline V lookup: CDR1 SQVTM, CDR2 ANQGSEA. This CDR3 comprises 14 residues. As DNA, the CDR3 is TGCAGCGTAGCGGGACTAGCGGACCAAGAGACCCAGTACTTC. This codes for CSVAGLADQETQYF.

The CDR3 region is CSGREGALEQYF. The CDR3 coding sequence is TGCAGCGGTAGGGAGGGGGCGCTCGAGCAGTACTTC. This chain joins TRBV29-1 and TRBJ2-7; tentatively, D is TRBD1 or TRBD2 (7 bases each). CDR3 length: 12 residues. The germline gives CDR1 SQVTM, CDR2 ANQGSEA. Trimming stripped 7 bases from V and 6 bases from J, with 16 bases between.

This rearrangement joins TRBV6-5 to TRBJ2-5; 7 bases map to TRBD1. The CDR3 totals 16 residues. Germline values: CDR1 MNHEY, CDR2 SVGAGI. With 2 bases clipped from V and 4 bases from J, the junction kept 10 bases outside the gene matches. CDR3 amino acids: CASSYAPRDRVETQYF. DNA for the CDR3: TGTGCCAGCAGTTACGCCCCCCGGGACAGAGTAGAGACCCAGTACTTC.

On this clone: A much larger clone lies a single base off, so this may be a read error. J is TRBJ2-7 and V is TRBV7-9; maybe TRBD1 (6 bases). The CDR3 consists of 13 residues. The V and J ends lost 5 bases and 2 bases respectively, with 10 bases between them. Germline-derived CDR1 and CDR2 are SEHNR and FQNEAQ (reference sequence). The CDR3 region is CASSPGQTYEQYF. The CDR3 bases are TGTGCCAGCAGCCCCGGACAGACCTACGAGCAGTACTTC.

The genes are TRBV29-1 and TRBJ2-7, with TRBD1 as a possible D gene (5 bases). CDR1 is SQVTM and CDR2 is ANQGSEA in the germline V gene. The germline V and J ends were trimmed by 5 bases and 0 bases, with 11 bases remaining between them. The CDR3 is made up of 13 amino acids. The CDR3 reads CSVQTASSYEQYF. The CDR3 nucleotides are TGCAGCGTTCAGACAGCTAGCTCCTACGAGCAGTACTTC.